This entry describes one T cell receptor (beta chain). Everyone who took part was roughly 18 to 89 years old, and they came from some 23 US areas. In the original processing: Amplification from reference gene primers served as the basis for estimated nucleated cell counts. Measured with immunoSEQ multiplex PCR; TCRdb has only the in-frame clones, and not every one. For V, J and clone size, that table is used; D and trimming come from the DNA. Among fewer than 200,000 clones listed, around four fifths were seen once. The record originates from a study of blood T cell repertoires in COVID-19. The CDR3 is 15 residues long. The trim removed 3 bases at V and 6 bases at J, leaving 3 bases unmatched. The germline CDR1 and CDR2 sequences are SSHAT and FNYEAQ (reference sequence).

The V call is TRBV7-7, the J call TRBJ2-2; 11 bases are shared with TRBD2. Sample: PBMCs or T cells enriched from blood (not recorded which). The sequence was obtained from a woman in her forties or fifties who had recovered from COVID-19. Written as DNA, the CDR3 is TGTGCCAGCAGCTTCACTAGCGGGAGACCCGGGGAGCTGTTTTTT. It is translated as CASSFTSGRPGELFF. Looking up the rest from reference TRBV7-7 and TRBJ2-2 gives the full variable domain: GAGVSQSPRYKVTKRGQDVTLRCDPISSHATLYWYQQALGQGPEFLTYFNYEAQPDKSGLPSDRFSAERPEGSISTLTIQRTEQRDSAMYRCASSFTSGRPGELFFGEGSRLTVL.